The present T cell receptor beta chain was sequenced within a study of beta chain features in type 1 diabetes. Study at large: The study found patients and healthy donors alike in age, gender and cell yields. Study conclusions and caveats: A closer apparent resemblance between naive, central memory and Treg TCRB repertoires was seen in patients than in healthy donors.

Each population that was sorted was more than 95% pure. The isolated RNA, all of it, was reverse transcribed, so expressed TCRB transcripts were what got sequenced. Method: immunoSEQ multiplex PCR; TCRdb's copy keeps in-frame clones and lacks some. The table lists hundreds of thousands of clones, 15% to 19% of them singletons. The sample holds a few counts of this clone. Its cognate antigen is unknown. The germline CDR1 and CDR2 sequences are LNHNV and YYDKDF (reference sequence). The V and J ends lost 5 bases and 4 bases, in that order; junction bases with no gene match: 12. The CDR3 runs 18 residues.

Source material: naive CD4+ T cells from blood. This clonotype was sampled from a man younger than 35 in good health. The chain combines TRBV15 with TRBJ2-7; 15 bases are shared with TRBD2. The CDR3 coding sequence is TGTGCCACCAGCGCCGGACTAGCGGGAGGGGTTGGTCGATACGAGCAGTACTTC. Its translation: CATSAGLAGGVGRYEQYF. Filled out from reference TRBV15 and TRBJ2-7, the complete variable domain reads DAMVIQNPRYQVTQFGKPVTLSCSQTLNHNVMYWYQQKSSQAPKLLFHYYDKDFNNEADTPDNFQSRRPNTSFCFLDIRSPGLGDTAMYLCATSAGLAGGVGRYEQYFGPGTRLTVT.